This T cell receptor (beta chain) was sequenced for a study of CD8+ T cells in alopecia areata (dated by TCRdb to 2017 to 2018). With regard to the full study: Treated patients were enrolled in an open-label pilot trial of oral tofacitinib, 5 to 10 mg twice daily, for moderate-to-severe alopecia areata. Biopsies were taken from tofacitinib-treated patients at baseline and again at 4 and 24 weeks into treatment, and several of those patients also had a later scalp biopsy. TCRbeta CDR3 regions were amplified by immunoSEQ multiplex PCR with 35 Vbeta forward and 13 Jbeta reverse primers. Scalp tissue and sorted CD4+ and CD8+ peripheral blood T cells from patchy and totalis/universalis alopecia areata patients and from healthy controls were covered by human TCRbeta sequencing. The RNA source kit depended on sample type: the PAXgene miRNA kit for fixed scalp, the miRNeasy kit for PBMCs, and the RNeasy kit for mouse skin. Patients stayed on tofacitinib for 6 to 18 months and then had 6 months of follow-up off drug so that delayed response and recurrence could be assessed. In both human patients and the C3H/HeJ mouse model, the study applied high-throughput TCRbeta sequencing to look at T cell clonal expansion in alopecia areata. Scalp clonality was compared among normal scalp (n=4), patchy alopecia areata scalp (n=8), and alopecia totalis/universalis scalp (n=8). The full study reports these points: Shared TCR sequences between patients were less evident than in mice, which may be partly attributable to HLA diversity in the patient population. Higher clonality and more expanded CD8+ clones were observed in lesional scalp than in normal scalp, particularly in alopecia totalis/universalis, a finding suggestive of antigenic drive. Unlike mouse skin, which is dominated by gammadelta T cells, normal human skin has resident alphabeta T cells that are also sequenced, and this complicates analysis of the scalp TCR repertoire.

Library method: the immunoSEQ multiplex PCR assay. To provide template for TCR sequencing, every sample had RNA extracted and reverse transcribed into cDNA. First-strand cDNA was synthesized using SuperScript III with a 2:1 mix of oligo-dT and random hexamers. Amplification bias was assessed with a synthetic immune receptor repertoire, and residual bias was removed computationally. On the study's bioinformatics: Raw reads were preprocessed to remove errors, and CDR3 was defined by IMGT conventions from the conserved cysteine to phenylalanine. Clonality was calculated as 1 minus Shannon entropy normalized by log2 of the number of productive unique TCRs. CD4 or CD8 identity of scalp clones was inferred by cross-referencing scalp TCRbeta sequences with sorted blood CD4 and CD8 repertoires. Imported from immuneACCESS, the table was reduced by TCRdb to in-frame sequences with V and J called. These copies leave out some clones; in studies compared against another copy, an unresolved V gene accounts for under half, and the cause of the remainder is not known. V and J calls and clone size are as listed in that table; D and trimming were resolved from the DNA. The sample yields 150,000 to 200,000 clones; 50% to 60% were counted once. The leading ten clones occupy approximately 14% of the sample.

This specimen's time point label, per the study, means: baseline before oral tofacitinib. From alopecia areata patients, peripheral blood was collected along with lesional scalp punch biopsies. PBMCs were isolated by density centrifugation and stained for CD3, CD4 and CD8, after which CD4+ and CD8+ T cells were sorted on a FACSAria. In the case of this clone: Its target antigen remains unknown. Per-base qualities were not stored, and no clone one base away is much larger.

The starting material was CD4+ T cells sorted from blood, obtained at week 0. The clonotype was recovered from a human donor with alopecia areata.

Here is the DNA: TGTGCCAGCAGCTTGGTGCCGGGACAGGGGGGCACTGAAGCTTTCTTT. Its protein reads: CASSLVPGQGGTEAFF. Recombination connected TRBV5-6 to TRBJ1-1, with 11 bases matching TRBD1. From the germline V gene, CDR1 is SGHDT and CDR2 is YYEEEE. Trimming takes 0 bases off V and 4 bases off J; junction bases not matched to a gene: 5. Counted from cysteine to phenylalanine, this CDR3 has 16 amino acids. Just CDR3 DNA is preserved here, 48 bases in frame from base 1.